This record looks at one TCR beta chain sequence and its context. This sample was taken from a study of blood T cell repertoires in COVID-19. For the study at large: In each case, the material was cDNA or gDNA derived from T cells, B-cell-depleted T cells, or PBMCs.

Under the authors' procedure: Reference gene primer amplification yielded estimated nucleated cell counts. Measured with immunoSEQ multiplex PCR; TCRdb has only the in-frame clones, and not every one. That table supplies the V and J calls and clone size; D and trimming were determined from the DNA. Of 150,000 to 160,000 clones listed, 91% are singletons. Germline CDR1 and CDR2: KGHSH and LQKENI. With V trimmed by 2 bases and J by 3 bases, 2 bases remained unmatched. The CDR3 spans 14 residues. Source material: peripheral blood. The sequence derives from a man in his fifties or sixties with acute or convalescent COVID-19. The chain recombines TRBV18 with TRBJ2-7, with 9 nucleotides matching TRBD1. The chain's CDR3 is CASSPGQGIYEQYF. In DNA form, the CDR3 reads TGTGCCAGCTCACCAGGACAGGGGATCTACGAGCAGTACTTC.